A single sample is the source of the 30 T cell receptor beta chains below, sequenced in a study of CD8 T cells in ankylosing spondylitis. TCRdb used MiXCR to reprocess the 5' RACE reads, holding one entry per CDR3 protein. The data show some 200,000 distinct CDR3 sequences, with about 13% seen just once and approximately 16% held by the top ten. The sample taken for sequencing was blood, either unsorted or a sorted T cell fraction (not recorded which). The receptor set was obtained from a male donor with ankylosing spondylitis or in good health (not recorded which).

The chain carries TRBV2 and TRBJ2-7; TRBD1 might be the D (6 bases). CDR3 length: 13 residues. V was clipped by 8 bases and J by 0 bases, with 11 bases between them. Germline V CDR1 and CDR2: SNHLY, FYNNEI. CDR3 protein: CASEDSSSYEQYF. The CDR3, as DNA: TGTGCCAGCGAGGACAGTAGCTCCTACGAGCAGTACTTC.

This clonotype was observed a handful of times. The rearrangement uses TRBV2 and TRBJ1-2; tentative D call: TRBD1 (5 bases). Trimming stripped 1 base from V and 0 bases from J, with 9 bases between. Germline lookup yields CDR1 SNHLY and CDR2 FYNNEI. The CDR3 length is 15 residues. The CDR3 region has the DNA TGTGCCAGCAGTGAAGGGGGCGGTTCTAACTATGGCTACACCTTC. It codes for CASSEGGGSNYGYTF. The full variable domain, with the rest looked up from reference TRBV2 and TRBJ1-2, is EPEVTQTPSHQVTQMGQEVILRCVPISNHLYFYWYRQILGQKVEFLVSFYNNEISEKSEIFDDQFSVERPDGSNFTLKIRSTKLEDSAMYFCASSEGGGSNYGYTFGSGTRLTVV.

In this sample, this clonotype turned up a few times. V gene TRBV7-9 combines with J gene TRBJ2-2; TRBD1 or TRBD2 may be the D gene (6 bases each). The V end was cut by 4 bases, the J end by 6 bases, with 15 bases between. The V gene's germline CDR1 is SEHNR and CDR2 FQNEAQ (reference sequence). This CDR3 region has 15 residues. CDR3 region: CASSSGTRGAGELFF. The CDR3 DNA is TGTGCCAGCAGCTCCGGGACAAGGGGGGCCGGGGAGCTGTTTTTT.

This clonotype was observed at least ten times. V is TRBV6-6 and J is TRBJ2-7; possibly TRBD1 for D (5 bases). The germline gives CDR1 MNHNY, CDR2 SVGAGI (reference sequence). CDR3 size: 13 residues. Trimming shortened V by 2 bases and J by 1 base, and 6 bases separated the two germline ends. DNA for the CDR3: TGTGCCAGCAGTTACGCAGGGTCCTACGAGCAGTACTTC. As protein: CASSYAGSYEQYF.

The CDR3 loop reads CASSYKRQGYEQYF. As DNA, the CDR3 is TGTGCCAGCAGTTACAAAAGACAGGGCTACGAGCAGTACTTC. This chain links TRBV27 with TRBJ2-7; TRBD1 agrees at 7 bases. With 4 bases clipped from V and 3 bases from J, the junction kept 6 bases outside the gene matches. Germline V gene lookup returns CDR1 MNHEY and CDR2 SMNVEV (reference sequence). The CDR3 is made up of 14 amino acids.

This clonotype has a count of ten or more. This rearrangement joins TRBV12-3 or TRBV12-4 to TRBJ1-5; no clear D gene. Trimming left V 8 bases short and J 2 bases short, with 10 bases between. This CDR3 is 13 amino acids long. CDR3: CASSPEGNQPQHF. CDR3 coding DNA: TGTGCCAGCTCGCCGGAGGGCAATCAGCCCCAGCATTTT.

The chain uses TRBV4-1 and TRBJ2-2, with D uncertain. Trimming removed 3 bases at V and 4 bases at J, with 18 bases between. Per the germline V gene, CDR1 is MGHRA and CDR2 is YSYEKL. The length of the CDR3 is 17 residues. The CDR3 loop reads CASSQVVRQRGTGELFF. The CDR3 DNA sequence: TGCGCCAGCAGCCAGGTAGTACGGCAGCGAGGCACCGGGGAGCTGTTTTTT.

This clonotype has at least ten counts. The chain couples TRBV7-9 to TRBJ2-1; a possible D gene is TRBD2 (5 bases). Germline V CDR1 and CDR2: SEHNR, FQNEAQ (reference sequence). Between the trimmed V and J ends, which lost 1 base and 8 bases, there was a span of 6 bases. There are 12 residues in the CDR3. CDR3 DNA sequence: TGTGCCAGCAGCTTAGAGAGGGATGAGCAGTTCTTC. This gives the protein CASSLERDEQFF.

The CDR3 reads CASSYRGNTEAFF. CDR3 nucleotides: TGTGCCAGCAGCTACAGGGGAAACACTGAAGCTTTCTTT. V and J are TRBV27 and TRBJ1-1, with 7 bases identical to TRBD1. CDR1 is MNHEY, CDR2 SMNVEV, per germline (reference sequence). The CDR3 totals 13 residues. J gave up 2 bases and V 6 bases, and 3 bases lay outside the gene matches.

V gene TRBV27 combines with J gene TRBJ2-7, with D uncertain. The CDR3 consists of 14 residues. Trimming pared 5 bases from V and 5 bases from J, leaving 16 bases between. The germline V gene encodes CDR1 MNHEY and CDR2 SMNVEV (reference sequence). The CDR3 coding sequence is TGTGCCAGCAGTCCATTTCCGTGGATGGACGAGCAGTACTTC. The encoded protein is CASSPFPWMDEQYF.

This chain's CDR3 is CASSQPFGGNEQFF. The CDR3 region has the DNA TGCGCCAGCAGCCAACCTTTTGGGGGCAATGAGCAGTTCTTC. The chain is built from TRBV4-1 and TRBJ2-1; TRBD1 or TRBD2 may be the D gene (5 bases each). Trimming took off 2 bases at V and 6 bases at J, with 11 bases between the two ends. CDR3 length: 14 residues. The germline gives CDR1 MGHRA, CDR2 YSYEKL.

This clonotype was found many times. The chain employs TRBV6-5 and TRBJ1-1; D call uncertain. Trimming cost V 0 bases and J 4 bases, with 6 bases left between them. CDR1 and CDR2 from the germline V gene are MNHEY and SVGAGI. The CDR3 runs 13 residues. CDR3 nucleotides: TGTGCCAGCAGTTACTCATCCCGCACTGAAGCTTTCTTT. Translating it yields CASSYSSRTEAFF.

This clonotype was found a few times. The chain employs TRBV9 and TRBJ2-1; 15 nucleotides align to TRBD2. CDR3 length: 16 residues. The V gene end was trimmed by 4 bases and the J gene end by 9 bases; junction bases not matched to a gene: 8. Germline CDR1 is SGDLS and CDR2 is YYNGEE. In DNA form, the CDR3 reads TGTGCCAGCAGCTTTTCCGGGACTAGCGGGGGGAGTGAGCAGTTCTTC. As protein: CASSFSGTSGGSEQFF.

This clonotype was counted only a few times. In DNA form, the CDR3 reads TGCAGTGCTAGAAAGGACCATTCCTACGAGCAGTACTTC. It is translated as CSARKDHSYEQYF. The chain uses TRBV20-1 and TRBJ2-7; D uncertain. The CDR3 runs 13 residues. Germline V gene sequence: CDR1 DFQATT, CDR2 SNEGSKA (reference sequence). Trimming pared 2 bases from V and 1 base from J, leaving 9 bases between.

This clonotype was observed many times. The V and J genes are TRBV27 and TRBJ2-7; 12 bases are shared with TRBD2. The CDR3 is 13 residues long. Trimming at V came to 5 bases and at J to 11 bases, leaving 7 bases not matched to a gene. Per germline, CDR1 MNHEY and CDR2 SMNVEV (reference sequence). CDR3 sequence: CASSPTSGSMEYF. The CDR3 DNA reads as TGTGCCAGCAGTCCGACTAGCGGGAGTATGGAGTACTTC.

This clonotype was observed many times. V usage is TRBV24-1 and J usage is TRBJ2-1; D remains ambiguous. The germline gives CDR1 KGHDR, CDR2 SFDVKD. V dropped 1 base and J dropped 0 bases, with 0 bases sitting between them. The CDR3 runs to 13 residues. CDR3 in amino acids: CATSDFSYNEQFF. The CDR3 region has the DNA TGTGCCACCAGTGATTTCTCCTACAATGAGCAGTTCTTC.

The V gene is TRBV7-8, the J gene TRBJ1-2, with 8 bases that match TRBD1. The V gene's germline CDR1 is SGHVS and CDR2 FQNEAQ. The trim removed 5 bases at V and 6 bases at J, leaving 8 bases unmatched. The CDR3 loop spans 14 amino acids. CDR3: CASSVTTGVNGYTF. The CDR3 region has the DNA TGTGCCAGCAGCGTGACGACAGGGGTAAATGGCTACACCTTC.

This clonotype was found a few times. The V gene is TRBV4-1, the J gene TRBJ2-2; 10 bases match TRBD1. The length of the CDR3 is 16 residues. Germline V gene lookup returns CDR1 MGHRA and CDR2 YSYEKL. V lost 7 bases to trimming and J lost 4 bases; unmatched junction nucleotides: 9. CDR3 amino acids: CASIPSRDRGTGELFF. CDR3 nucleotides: TGCGCCAGCATCCCCTCCAGGGACAGGGGCACCGGGGAGCTGTTTTTT.

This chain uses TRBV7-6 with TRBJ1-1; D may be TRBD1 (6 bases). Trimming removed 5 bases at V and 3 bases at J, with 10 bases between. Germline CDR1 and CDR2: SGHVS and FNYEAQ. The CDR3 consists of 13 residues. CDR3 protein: CASSDTGYTEAFF. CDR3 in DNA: TGTGCCAGCAGCGATACAGGGTACACTGAAGCTTTCTTT.

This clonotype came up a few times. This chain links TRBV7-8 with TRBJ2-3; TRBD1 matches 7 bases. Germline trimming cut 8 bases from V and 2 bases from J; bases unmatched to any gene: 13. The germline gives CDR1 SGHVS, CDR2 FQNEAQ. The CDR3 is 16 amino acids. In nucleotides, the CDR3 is TGTGCCAGCGAGAGTCAGACAGGGATGTACACAGATACGCAGTATTTT. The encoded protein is CASESQTGMYTDTQYF.

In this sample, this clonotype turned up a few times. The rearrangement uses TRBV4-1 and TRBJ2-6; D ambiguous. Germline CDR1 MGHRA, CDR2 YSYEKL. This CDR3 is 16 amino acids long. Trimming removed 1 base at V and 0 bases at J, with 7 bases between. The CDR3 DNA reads TGCGCCAGCAGCCAAGTAGTGAGCTCTGGGGCCAACGTCCTGACTTTC. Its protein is CASSQVVSSGANVLTF.

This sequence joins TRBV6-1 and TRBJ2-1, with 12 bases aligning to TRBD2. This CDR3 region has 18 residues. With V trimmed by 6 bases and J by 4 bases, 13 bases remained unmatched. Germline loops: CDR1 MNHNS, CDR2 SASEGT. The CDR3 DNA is TGTGCCAGCAGCTCCCCGACTAGCGGGAGAAGAGTATACAATGAGCAGTTCTTC. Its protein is CASSSPTSGRRVYNEQFF.

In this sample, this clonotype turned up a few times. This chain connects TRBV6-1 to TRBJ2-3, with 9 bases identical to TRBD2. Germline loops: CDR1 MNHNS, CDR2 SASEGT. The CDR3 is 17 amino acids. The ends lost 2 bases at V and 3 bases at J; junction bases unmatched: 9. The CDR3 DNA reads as TGTGCCAGCAGTGAACGGGTTAGCGGGGGCCTAACAGATACGCAGTATTTT. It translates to CASSERVSGGLTDTQYF.

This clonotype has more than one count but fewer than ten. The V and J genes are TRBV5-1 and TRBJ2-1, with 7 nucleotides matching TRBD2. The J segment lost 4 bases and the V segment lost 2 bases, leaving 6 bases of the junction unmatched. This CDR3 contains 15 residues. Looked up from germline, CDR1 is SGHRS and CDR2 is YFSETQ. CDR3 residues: CASSFYGGGYNEQFF. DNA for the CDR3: TGCGCCAGCAGCTTTTACGGGGGAGGGTACAATGAGCAGTTCTTC.

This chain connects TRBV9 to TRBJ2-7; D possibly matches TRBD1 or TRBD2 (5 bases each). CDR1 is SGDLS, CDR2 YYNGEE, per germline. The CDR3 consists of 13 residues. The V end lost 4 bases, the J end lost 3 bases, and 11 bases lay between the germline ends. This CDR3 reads CASSPRDVYEQYF. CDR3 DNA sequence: TGTGCCAGCAGCCCTCGGGACGTCTACGAGCAGTACTTC.

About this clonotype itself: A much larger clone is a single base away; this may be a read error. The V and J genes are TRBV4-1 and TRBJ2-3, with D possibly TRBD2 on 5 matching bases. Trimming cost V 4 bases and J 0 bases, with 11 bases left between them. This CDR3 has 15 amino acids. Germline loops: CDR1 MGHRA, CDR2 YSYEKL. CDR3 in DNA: TGCGCCAGCAGCCCCGGGAAAGGAAGCACAGATACGCAGTATTTT. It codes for CASSPGKGSTDTQYF.

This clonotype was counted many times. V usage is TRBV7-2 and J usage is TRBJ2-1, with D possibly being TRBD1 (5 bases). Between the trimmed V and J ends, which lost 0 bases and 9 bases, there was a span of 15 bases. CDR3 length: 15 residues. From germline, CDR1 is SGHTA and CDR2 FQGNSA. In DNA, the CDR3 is TGTGCCAGCAGCTTAGCGGGCCCAGGGTATACTGAGCAGTTCTTC. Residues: CASSLAGPGYTEQFF.

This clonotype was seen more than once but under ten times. The CDR3 DNA follows: TGCAGCGTTGAAGGTCAGGGCGACTACGAGCAGTACTTC. The encoded protein is CSVEGQGDYEQYF. The chain recombines TRBV29-1 with TRBJ2-7; TRBD1 is a possible D gene (5 bases). The CDR3 runs 13 residues. Trimming removed 1 base from V and 3 bases from J, with 10 bases in between. The germline V gene has CDR1 SQVTM and CDR2 ANQGSEA.

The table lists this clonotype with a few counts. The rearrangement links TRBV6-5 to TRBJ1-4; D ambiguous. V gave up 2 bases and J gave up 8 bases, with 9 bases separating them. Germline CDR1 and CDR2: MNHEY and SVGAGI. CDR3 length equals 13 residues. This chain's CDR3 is CASSYGTGEKLFF. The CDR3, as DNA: TGTGCCAGCAGTTACGGCACCGGGGAAAAACTGTTTTTT.

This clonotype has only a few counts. The CDR3 spells CASSIYPQGYNEQFF. In DNA form, the CDR3 reads TGTGCCAGCAGCATCTATCCGCAGGGCTACAATGAGCAGTTCTTC. The V gene is TRBV9, the J gene TRBJ2-1; perhaps TRBD1 as D (5 bases). The germline gives CDR1 SGDLS, CDR2 YYNGEE. Deletions cut 4 bases from V and 3 bases from J, with 14 bases between. CDR3 length equals 15 residues.